This paragraph covers one TCR beta chain sequence. The clone's antigen remains unknown. No base quality values were provided; no much bigger clone lies one nucleotide off. Cut back by 5 bases and 10 bases, the V and J ends lie 20 bases apart. Based on the germline V gene, the CDR1 and CDR2 sequences are MNHEY and SVGAGI. The CDR3 has 15 amino acids, counting the end cysteine and phenylalanine. CDR3 DNA only is kept here, 45 bases in frame from base 1. These data belong to a study of OX40 agonist ivuxolimab in advanced cancers. Regarding the complete study: The costimulatory receptor OX40 (CD134) was targeted by ivuxolimab, a fully human IgG2 agonistic monoclonal antibody. Patients were allowed to have had prior anti-PD-1, anti-PD-L1 or anti-CTLA-4 therapy, and more than 30% of the dose-escalation patients had previously received checkpoint inhibitors. Intravenous ivuxolimab was administered to patients every 2 weeks at six dose levels: 0.01, 0.1, 0.3, 1.5, 3 and 10 mg/kg. Partial responses occurred in three dose-escalation patients, of whom one had hepatocellular carcinoma and two had cutaneous melanoma. The purpose of peripheral TCRbeta sequencing was to test whether ivuxolimab changed TCR sequence diversity and led to clonal T-cell expansion. Among the 50 to 55 dose-escalation patients, roughly 20 had hepatocellular carcinoma, approximately 15 melanoma, 9 renal cell carcinoma and 9 head and neck cancer. The paper reports the monotherapy dose-escalation portion (N of about 47 patients) of the phase I ivuxolimab trial. In the dose-escalation cohort, roughly four fifths of patients were male, and the mean age was approximately 64 years, with a range of roughly 20 to 85.

For sequencing of the TCRbeta CDR3 region, genomic DNA was extracted from the sorted cells. The immunoSEQ Assay was used to sequence the TCRbeta CDR3 regions. The clones in this table, taken by TCRdb from immuneACCESS, are in-frame only. Not every clone is retained; where verified, under half of the shortfall comes from an unresolved V gene, and the cause of the rest is unknown. The sample table lists 65,000 to 90,000 clones, less than 90% of them with a count of one. 0.5% to 0.6% of the sample is in the top ten clones. Overall study outcomes, separate from this receptor: Low levels of normalized T-cell clonal expansion were also seen in some nonresponding patients. In the 0.1-3.0 mg/kg groups, partial responders had among the lowest normalized peripheral clonal expansion, particularly in CD8+ T cells. On average, CD8+ T cells showed more expanded clones than CD4+ T cells after ivuxolimab. Antigen specificity was not determined for the clonally expanded peripheral T cells. At doses from 0.1 to 3.0 mg/kg, clonal expansion was seen in both CD4+ and CD8+ blood T cells between baseline and week 6.

Patients with autoimmune disease history or receiving systemic immunosuppression were excluded from the trial. Peripheral blood for TCR sequencing was drawn from every dose cohort at baseline, at cycle 4 day 1 and at cycle 7 day 1. Samples were obtained from an open-label, multicenter, first-in-human phase I dose-escalation trial of ivuxolimab. Adults with locally advanced or metastatic melanoma, renal cell carcinoma, hepatocellular carcinoma or head and neck squamous cell carcinoma were enrolled in the trial. CD4+ and CD8+ T cells were sorted separately from peripheral blood before TCR sequencing.

This clonotype was sampled from an adult with an advanced solid tumor such as melanoma, head and neck, liver or kidney cancer. The source was CD4+ or CD8+ T cells sorted from blood, collected in a trial of the OX40 agonist ivuxolimab. Recombination joined TRBV6-5 with TRBJ1-4; a confident D gene designation cannot be given. CDR3 loop: CASSSPTRDVRKLFF. The base sequence is TGTGCCAGCAGTAGCCCGACTCGAGACGTAAGAAAACTGTTTTTT.